This passage covers 28 T cell receptor beta chains from one sample sequenced in a study of T cells in Graves' hyperthyroidism and ophthalmopathy. TCR beta CDR3 sequences were amplified from RNA transcripts. Carried out on the TCR CDR3, a first-round RT-PCR used the HTBI primer set. TCRdb re-derived calls from the multiplex PCR reads in MiXCR, one entry per CDR3 protein. The table lists 600,000 to 800,000 distinct CDR3 sequences, about a third of them singletons. The sample was blood. The receptor set was obtained from a woman aged 40 to 55 with Graves' hyperthyroidism.

This clonotype was counted at least ten times. This chain uses TRBV5-6 with TRBJ1-2; D remains ambiguous. Germline values: CDR1 SGHDT, CDR2 YYEEEE. V was trimmed by 4 bases and J by 4 bases, leaving 14 bases between them. The CDR3 is 14 residues long. The CDR3, as DNA: TGTGCCAGCAGCCTTAGGAGGGAATCCTATGGCTACACCTTC. This codes for CASSLRRESYGYTF.

The V gene is TRBV29-1, the J gene TRBJ1-2; 7 nucleotides align to TRBD1. Germline CDR1 reads SQVTM; CDR2 reads ANQGSEA. V was clipped by 6 bases and J by 4 bases; unmatched bases: 5. CDR3 length equals 12 residues. CDR3 in amino acids: CSVKQGTYGYTF. The CDR3 nucleotides are TGCAGCGTGAAACAGGGGACCTATGGCTACACCTTC.

This clonotype was picked up one time. The chain couples TRBV6-1 to TRBJ1-3; weak D call: TRBD1 (6 bases). V was pared by 5 bases and J by 8 bases, with 13 bases between. The length of the CDR3 is 13 residues. Germline-derived CDR1 and CDR2 are MNHNS and SASEGT. CDR3 amino acids: CASSSTGRDTIYF. CDR3 in DNA: TGTGCCAGCAGTTCAACAGGGCGAGACACCATATATTTT.

A note on this clonotype: At one end the junction does not follow the germline gene, possibly because of a read error. The chain has TRBV7-2 and TRBJ2-2; 7 bases agree with TRBD2. The CDR3 is 16 amino acids. The germline V gene encodes CDR1 SGHTA and CDR2 FQGNSA. As DNA, the CDR3 is TGCGCCAGCAGCCCTCCCCGGGGGGATAATCCGCCGGAGCTGTTTTTT. This codes for CASSPPRGDNPPELFF.

This clonotype was counted ten times or more. The chain uses TRBV10-3 and TRBJ2-7; TRBD2 might be the D (6 bases). Germline V gene sequence: CDR1 ENHRY, CDR2 SYGVKD. V lost 0 bases and J lost 3, with 15 bases in between. The CDR3 covers 16 residues. This CDR3 is CAISESFLGGRYEQYF. The CDR3 DNA follows: TGTGCCATCAGTGAGTCTTTCCTCGGAGGGCGCTACGAGCAGTACTTC.

The chain links TRBV25-1 to TRBJ2-3, with 10 nucleotides matching TRBD1. CDR1 is MGHDK and CDR2 is SYGVNS in the germline V gene. The ends lost 6 bases at V and 9 bases at J; junction bases unmatched: 12. The length of the CDR3 is 15 residues. The CDR3 region has the DNA TGTGCCAGCAGCCAGGGACAGGGGTCGGGTGGGACGCAGTATTTT. Its translation: CASSQGQGSGGTQYF.

The chain carries TRBV12-5 and TRBJ2-5; D perhaps matches TRBD2 (6 bases). The CDR3 is 16 residues long. Germline V CDR1 and CDR2: LGHNT, FRNRAP. V lost 4 bases to trimming and J lost 2 bases, with 17 bases between them. As DNA, the CDR3 is TGTGCTAGTGGTTCCCACAACCGGGACTTACAAGAGACCCAGTACTTC. Amino acid sequence: CASGSHNRDLQETQYF.

Turning to this clonotype: A much larger clone differs from this one at a single base, so this may be a read error. V usage is TRBV20-1 and J usage is TRBJ1-1; no reliable D call. This CDR3 comprises 16 residues. Per germline, CDR1 DFQATT and CDR2 SNEGSKA (reference sequence). V was clipped by 1 base and J by 2 bases, with 17 bases between them. The DNA of the CDR3 is TGCAGTGCTAGAGTAGTTTCGACTCCCAGAAACACTGAAGCTTTCTTT. This translates into CSARVVSTPRNTEAFF.

This clonotype was picked up a small number of times. CDR3 sequence reads: CSARRTSGYEQYF. The DNA of the CDR3 is TGCAGTGCTAGAAGGACTAGCGGGTACGAGCAGTACTTC. The genes are TRBV20-1 and TRBJ2-7; 11 bases agree with TRBD2. Germline trimming cut 2 bases from V and 4 bases from J; bases unmatched to any gene: 1. CDR3 length equals 13 residues. Germline V gene lookup returns CDR1 DFQATT and CDR2 SNEGSKA (reference sequence).

This clonotype was detected once. The rearrangement links TRBV10-3 to TRBJ2-7; 9 bases map to TRBD2. With V trimmed by 5 bases and J by 2 bases, 4 bases remained unmatched. The CDR3 sequence is 14 residues long. Germline V lookup: CDR1 ENHRY, CDR2 SYGVKD. The CDR3: CAISRLADTYEQYF. The CDR3 nucleotides are TGTGCCATCAGTAGACTAGCGGATACCTACGAGCAGTACTTC.

V usage is TRBV6-5 and J usage is TRBJ1-2; D remains unclear. V was trimmed by 5 bases and J by 4 bases, leaving 11 bases between them. CDR1 and CDR2 from the germline V gene are MNHEY and SVGAGI. The CDR3 is 13 residues long. As DNA, the CDR3 is TGTGCCAGCAGTGAAGCCTACGCCTATGGCTACACCTTC. Translation: CASSEAYAYGYTF.

In this sample, this clonotype turned up many times. The gene calls are TRBV7-2 and TRBJ1-6; 7 bases agree with TRBD1. Germline values: CDR1 SGHTA, CDR2 FQGNSA. V was pared by 6 bases and J by 10 bases, with 6 bases of the junction left unmatched. The CDR3 is 13 residues long. The CDR3 DNA reads as TGTGCCAGCAGGCCCACAGGGGACTCACCCCTCCACTTT. It yields the protein CASRPTGDSPLHF.

CDR3 sequence: CSAYRGGPNSPLHF. The DNA for the CDR3 is TGCAGTGCTTACCGAGGGGGTCCAAATTCACCCCTCCACTTT. The V gene is TRBV20-1, the J gene TRBJ1-6; TRBD1 is a possible D gene (6 bases). Trimming took off 5 bases at V and 7 bases at J, with 15 bases between the two ends. This CDR3 spans 14 amino acids. Germline V gene lookup returns CDR1 DFQATT and CDR2 SNEGSKA (reference sequence).

This clonotype was picked up many times. The chain combines TRBV7-2 with TRBJ1-3, with D perhaps TRBD1 (6 bases). CDR1 and CDR2 from the germline V gene are SGHTA and FQGNSA. Trimming removed 0 bases at V and 7 bases at J, with 13 bases between. The CDR3 has 15 amino acids. The CDR3 sequence: CASSLARGTGNTIYF. The CDR3 nucleotides read TGTGCCAGCAGCTTAGCGCGGGGAACAGGGAACACCATATATTTT.

The CDR3 spells CASSQVTGYQETQYF. Written as DNA, the CDR3 is TGCGCCAGCAGCCAAGTCACAGGGTACCAAGAGACCCAGTACTTC. The chain uses TRBV4-1 and TRBJ2-5, with a possible D match to TRBD1 (6 bases). From germline, CDR1 is MGHRA and CDR2 YSYEKL. Deletions cut 1 base from V and 0 bases from J, with 9 bases between. The CDR3 contains 15 residues.

The gene calls are TRBV27 and TRBJ2-7; no reliable D call. Trimming pared 4 bases from V and 0 bases from J, leaving 13 bases between. The CDR3 has 15 residues. CDR1 MNHEY and CDR2 SMNVEV come from the germline V gene (reference sequence). The CDR3 spells CASSSASSTSYEQYF. The DNA for the CDR3 is TGTGCCAGCAGTTCGGCGAGTAGTACCTCCTACGAGCAGTACTTC.

This clonotype was found many times. This rearrangement joins TRBV19 to TRBJ1-2; 7 nucleotides agree with TRBD1. The CDR3 has 14 residues. Losses at the gene ends were 5 bases for V and 4 bases for J; bases not matched to a gene: 7. The V gene's germline CDR1 is LNHDA and CDR2 SQIVND (reference sequence). The CDR3, as DNA: TGTGCCAGTAGTGCCACGACAGGGAGCTATGGCTACACCTTC. It codes for CASSATTGSYGYTF.

This clonotype was counted between two and nine times. The CDR3 DNA reads as TGTGCCAGCCCCCAGGCGGGAAACACCATATATTTT. This gives the protein CASPQAGNTIYF. The chain uses TRBV5-5 and TRBJ1-3, with D hard to call. Between the trimmed V and J ends, which lost 7 bases and 4 bases, there was a span of 9 bases. This CDR3 is 12 amino acids long. CDR1 and CDR2 from the germline V gene are SGHKS and YYEKEE (reference sequence).

In its sample, this clonotype was seen a few times. V usage is TRBV19 and J usage is TRBJ1-5; D may be TRBD1 (6 bases). In germline, CDR1 is LNHDA, CDR2 SQIVND (reference sequence). This CDR3 is 15 amino acids long. V lost 3 bases and J 2 bases, leaving 11 bases between the germline ends. CDR3 protein: CASSMGDTGNQPQHF. CDR3 coding DNA: TGTGCCAGTAGTATGGGGGACACCGGCAATCAGCCCCAGCATTTT.

V gene TRBV10-3 combines with J gene TRBJ2-2; TRBD1 agrees at 9 bases. The CDR3 is made up of 16 amino acids. Germline CDR1 is ENHRY and CDR2 is SYGVKD. V was clipped by 1 base and J by 7 bases; unmatched bases: 7. CDR3 sequence reads: CAISEFPRDRDGELFF. CDR3 bases: TGTGCCATCAGTGAGTTTCCCCGGGACAGGGACGGGGAGCTGTTTTTT.

This sequence joins TRBV11-1 and TRBJ2-2, with TRBD2 matching 11 bases. The CDR3 contains 16 residues. With 5 bases clipped from V and 2 bases from J, the junction kept 4 bases outside the gene matches. CDR1 and CDR2 from the germline V gene are SGHAT and FQDESV (reference sequence). The CDR3, as DNA: TGTGCCAGCAGCCCGCGACTAGCGGGAAACACCGGGGAGCTGTTTTTT. Encoded protein: CASSPRLAGNTGELFF.

This clonotype occurred many times. V usage is TRBV6-6 and J usage is TRBJ2-2; D perhaps matches TRBD1 (6 bases). V lost 5 bases to trimming and J lost 1 base, with 8 bases between them. In germline, CDR1 is MNHNY, CDR2 SVGAGI (reference sequence). The CDR3 loop spans 14 amino acids. Written as DNA, the CDR3 is TGTGCCAGCAGTCCGACAGGGAACACCGGGGAGCTGTTTTTT. It yields the protein CASSPTGNTGELFF.

In its sample, this clonotype was seen a few times. The gene calls are TRBV6-5 and TRBJ1-2; possible D gene TRBD1, 6 bases. The CDR3 covers 15 residues. The germline gives CDR1 MNHEY, CDR2 SVGAGI. V lost 0 bases and J lost 4, with 12 bases in between. Written as DNA, the CDR3 is TGTGCCAGCAGTTACTCCTGGACAGCTTTCTATGGCTACACCTTC. Translation gives CASSYSWTAFYGYTF.

This clonotype was picked up many times. CDR3 nucleotide sequence: TGTGCCAGCAGCTTACTCCAGGATACCTACGAGCAGTACTTC. Protein: CASSLLQDTYEQYF. The V and J genes are TRBV7-9 and TRBJ2-7; D gene unclear. The CDR3 extends over 14 amino acids. CDR1 is SEHNR, CDR2 FQNEAQ, per germline (reference sequence). V was pared by 2 bases and J by 2 bases, with 10 bases between.

The chain uses TRBV5-4 and TRBJ2-7; no firm D call. The ends were cut back, 5 bases at V and 1 base at J, with 13 bases in the middle. Germline V gene lookup returns CDR1 SGHNT and CDR2 YYREEE (reference sequence). This CDR3 has 14 amino acids. CDR3 coding DNA: TGTGCCAGCAGTCCAAGCGTCAGATCCTACGAGCAGTACTTC. Its protein is CASSPSVRSYEQYF.

The V and J genes are TRBV9 and TRBJ1-2; D unresolved. V gave up 4 bases and J gave up 2 bases, with 21 bases separating them. This CDR3 contains 17 residues. Germline assignment: CDR1 SGDLS and CDR2 YYNGEE. In nucleotides, the CDR3 is TGTGCCAGCAGCCGATCGTTGGAATCCCTTCCCAACTATGGCTACACCTTC. It codes for CASSRSLESLPNYGYTF. The complete variable domain, with remaining parts taken from reference TRBV9 and TRBJ1-2, reads DSGVTQTPKHLITATGQRVTLRCSPRSGDLSVYWYQQSLDQGLQFLIQYYNGEERAKGNILERFSAQQFPDLHSELNLSSLELGDSALYFCASSRSLESLPNYGYTFGSGTRLTVV.

The rearrangement links TRBV7-2 to TRBJ2-5, with TRBD2 matching over 13 bases. The CDR3 spans 18 residues. The J segment lost 5 bases and the V segment lost 3 bases, leaving 12 bases of the junction unmatched. Germline loops: CDR1 SGHTA, CDR2 FQGNSA. This CDR3 reads CASSLGLAGTNTGETQYF. For the CDR3, the DNA is TGTGCCAGCAGCTTGGGACTAGCGGGGACGAACACCGGGGAGACCCAGTACTTC.

J is TRBJ1-5 and V is TRBV25-1; TRBD1 might be the D (5 bases). The V gene lost 1 base and the J gene lost 5 bases, with 9 bases spanning the gap. Germline V gives CDR1 MGHDK, CDR2 SYGVNS. The CDR3 has 14 residues. The CDR3: CASSEFGRDQPQHF. The DNA of the CDR3 is TGTGCCAGCAGTGAATTTGGCAGGGATCAGCCCCAGCATTTT. The variable domain in full, completed from reference TRBV25-1 and TRBJ1-5, reads EADIYQTPRYLVIGTGKKITLECSQTMGHDKMYWYQQDPGMELHLIHYSYGVNSTEKGDLSSESTVSRIRTEHFPLTLESARPSHTSQYLCASSEFGRDQPQHFGDGTRLSIL.